This is a list of T cell receptor beta chains from one sample in a study of T cells in Graves' hyperthyroidism and ophthalmopathy. TCRdb re-called the multiplex PCR reads through MiXCR, storing one row per CDR3 protein. Altogether 300,000 to 400,000 distinct CDR3 sequences are present, over 20% being singletons, with the ten largest covering around half. What was sequenced was blood. These receptors were obtained from a woman in her forties or fifties with Graves' hyperthyroidism. Both conserved end residues are part of each CDR3. Each record gives: clone size, V gene, J gene, CDR3 length, D gene, CDR3 protein, CDR3 DNA. D genes are given only for firm matches. Size is stated for part of the rows, as once, few or many counts, or as a class when the clone is expanded.

abundance: -; v_gene: TRBV28; j_gene: TRBJ2-7; len: 14; d_gene: TRBD2; CDR3aa: CASSQSGGLREQYF; CDR3nt: TGTGCCAGCAGCCAAAGCGGGGGACTGCGCGAGCAGTACTTC
abundance: -; v_gene: TRBV27; j_gene: TRBJ2-2; len: 13; d_gene: -; CDR3aa: CASSFSLYAELFF; CDR3nt: TGTGCCAGCAGTTTTTCGCTTTACGCGGAGCTGTTTTTT
abundance: few; v_gene: TRBV29-1; j_gene: TRBJ1-1; len: 14; d_gene: -; CDR3aa: CSVPLESRATEAFF; CDR3nt: TGCAGCGTACCCCTGGAGTCAAGGGCGACTGAAGCTTTCTTT
abundance: many; v_gene: TRBV28; j_gene: TRBJ1-2; len: 12; d_gene: -; CDR3aa: CASSRDNYGYTF; CDR3nt: TGTGCCAGCAGCCGGGACAACTATGGCTACACCTTC
abundance: -; v_gene: TRBV7-9; j_gene: TRBJ2-3; len: 12; d_gene: -; CDR3aa: CASTPQGDTQYF; CDR3nt: TGTGCCAGCACTCCCCAAGGAGATACGCAGTATTTT
abundance: many; v_gene: TRBV7-9; j_gene: TRBJ1-4; len: 17; d_gene: -; CDR3aa: CASSLIDRYARGEKLFF; CDR3nt: TGTGCCAGCAGCTTAATCGACAGATATGCACGGGGTGAAAAACTGTTTTTT
abundance: many; v_gene: TRBV28; j_gene: TRBJ1-1; len: 13; d_gene: -; CDR3aa: CASSVAGGFEAFF; CDR3nt: TGTGCCAGCAGCGTCGCCGGGGGGTTTGAAGCTTTCTTT
abundance: few; v_gene: TRBV5-1; j_gene: TRBJ1-4; len: 14; d_gene: -; CDR3aa: CASRRRGDNEKLFF; CDR3nt: TGCGCCAGCCGCCGGAGAGGGGATAATGAAAAACTGTTTTTT
abundance: many; v_gene: TRBV3-1; j_gene: TRBJ2-3; len: 14; d_gene: -; CDR3aa: CASSQVRSTDTQYF; CDR3nt: TGTGCCAGCAGCCAGGTCCGAAGCACAGATACGCAGTATTTT
abundance: few; v_gene: TRBV9; j_gene: TRBJ2-7; len: 18; d_gene: -; CDR3aa: CASSVATRLSQGGNEQYF; CDR3nt: TGTGCCAGCAGCGTAGCTACGAGGCTGTCTCAGGGTGGGAACGAGCAGTACTTC
abundance: once; v_gene: TRBV12-3/TRBV12-4; j_gene: TRBJ2-7; len: 13; d_gene: -; CDR3aa: CASSFQGLGEQYF; CDR3nt: TGTGCCAGCAGTTTCCAGGGGTTGGGAGAGCAGTACTTC
abundance: -; v_gene: TRBV2; j_gene: TRBJ1-5; len: 15; d_gene: TRBD1; CDR3aa: CASKMDRGGNQPQHF; CDR3nt: TGTGCCAGCAAGATGGACAGGGGTGGCAATCAGCCCCAGCATTTT
abundance: few; v_gene: TRBV5-1; j_gene: TRBJ2-1; len: 17; d_gene: -; CDR3aa: CASSSGQAGSSYNEQFF; CDR3nt: TGCGCCAGCAGCTCAGGACAGGCCGGGAGCTCCTACAATGAGCAGTTCTTC
abundance: many; v_gene: TRBV5-4; j_gene: TRBJ2-3; len: 14; d_gene: -; CDR3aa: CASSLDETTDTQYF; CDR3nt: TGTGCCAGCAGTCTGGACGAGACCACAGATACGCAGTATTTT
abundance: many; v_gene: TRBV2; j_gene: TRBJ2-1; len: 12; d_gene: -; CDR3aa: CASKKDVDEQFF; CDR3nt: TGTGCCAGCAAGAAGGATGTGGATGAGCAGTTCTTC
abundance: many; v_gene: TRBV30; j_gene: TRBJ1-2; len: 13; d_gene: TRBD1; CDR3aa: CAWSTSGGYGYTF; CDR3nt: TGTGCCTGGAGTACGTCAGGGGGCTATGGCTACACCTTC
abundance: -; v_gene: TRBV12-3/TRBV12-4; j_gene: TRBJ2-1; len: 17; d_gene: TRBD2; CDR3aa: CASSPGLAGGHYNEQFF; CDR3nt: TGTGCCAGCAGCCCGGGACTAGCGGGGGGGCACTACAATGAGCAGTTCTTC
abundance: -; v_gene: TRBV29-1; j_gene: TRBJ2-7; len: 13; d_gene: TRBD2; CDR3aa: CVGAGAINYEQYF; CDR3nt: TGCGTCGGGGCGGGAGCCATCAACTACGAGCAGTACTTC
abundance: many; v_gene: TRBV7-2; j_gene: TRBJ2-5; len: 14; d_gene: TRBD2; CDR3aa: CASGAGDYRETQYF; CDR3nt: TGTGCCTCTGGGGCGGGAGATTATAGGGAGACCCAGTACTTC
abundance: few; v_gene: TRBV9; j_gene: TRBJ1-2; len: 15; d_gene: -; CDR3aa: CASSTFGGRDYGYTF; CDR3nt: TGTGCCAGCAGCACTTTTGGGGGGCGCGACTATGGCTACACCTTC
abundance: many; v_gene: TRBV18; j_gene: TRBJ2-7; len: 15; d_gene: -; CDR3aa: CASSPPARESGEQYF; CDR3nt: TGTGCCAGCTCACCCCCGGCAAGGGAGTCGGGCGAGCAGTACTTC
abundance: many; v_gene: TRBV5-1; j_gene: TRBJ1-1; len: 14; d_gene: -; CDR3aa: CASSWDGMNTEAFF; CDR3nt: TGCGCCAGCAGCTGGGACGGCATGAACACTGAAGCTTTCTTT
abundance: -; v_gene: TRBV28; j_gene: TRBJ1-3; len: 14; d_gene: TRBD1; CDR3aa: CASSRGTAGNTIYF; CDR3nt: TGTGCCAGCAGCAGAGGGACAGCTGGAAACACCATATATTTT
abundance: -; v_gene: TRBV6-2/TRBV6-3; j_gene: TRBJ1-2; len: 15; d_gene: -; CDR3aa: CASSYSNSELYGYTF; CDR3nt: TGTGCCAGCAGTTACTCGAATTCTGAATTGTATGGCTACACCTTC
abundance: -; v_gene: TRBV20-1; j_gene: TRBJ1-5; len: 14; d_gene: -; CDR3aa: CSARDGNSNQPQHF; CDR3nt: TGCAGTGCTAGAGACGGAAATAGCAATCAGCCCCAGCATTTT
abundance: -; v_gene: TRBV5-8; j_gene: TRBJ2-7; len: 16; d_gene: -; CDR3aa: CASRLWTGVGNYEQYF; CDR3nt: TGTGCCAGCAGACTGTGGACGGGCGTGGGGAACTACGAGCAGTACTTC
abundance: few; v_gene: TRBV11-2; j_gene: TRBJ1-5; len: 14; d_gene: -; CDR3aa: CASSPRLAGDTQHF; CDR3nt: TGTGCCAGCAGCCCCCGACTAGCGGGAGATACGCAGCATTTT
abundance: -; v_gene: TRBV6-2/TRBV6-3; j_gene: TRBJ1-1; len: 14; d_gene: -; CDR3aa: CASRPRGGNTEAFF; CDR3nt: TGTGCCAGCAGACCCAGGGGCGGAAACACTGAAGCTTTCTTT
abundance: once; v_gene: TRBV11-2; j_gene: TRBJ2-5; len: 16; d_gene: -; CDR3aa: CASSPNSGTRGETQYF; CDR3nt: TGTGCCAGCAGCCCTAACTCCGGGACCCGGGGTGAGACCCAGTACTTC
abundance: -; v_gene: TRBV5-1; j_gene: TRBJ1-6; len: 16; d_gene: -; CDR3aa: CASSLAPSRYQSPLHF; CDR3nt: TGCGCCAGCAGCTTGGCCCCCAGCCGGTATCAGTCACCCCTCCACTTT
abundance: many; v_gene: TRBV15; j_gene: TRBJ2-1; len: 16; d_gene: TRBD2; CDR3aa: CATSRRTSGAYNEQFF; CDR3nt: TGTGCCACCAGCAGAAGGACTAGCGGCGCCTACAATGAGCAGTTCTTC
abundance: -; v_gene: TRBV7-3; j_gene: TRBJ2-5; len: 15; d_gene: TRBD1; CDR3aa: CASSLNKGAGETQYF; CDR3nt: TGTGCCAGCAGCTTAAATAAGGGGGCTGGAGAGACCCAGTACTTC
abundance: -; v_gene: TRBV11-2; j_gene: TRBJ2-7; len: 15; d_gene: -; CDR3aa: CASSLDPAFSYEQYF; CDR3nt: TGTGCCAGCAGCTTAGATCCCGCTTTCTCCTACGAGCAGTACTTC
abundance: many; v_gene: TRBV12-3/TRBV12-4; j_gene: TRBJ2-5; len: 16; d_gene: TRBD1; CDR3aa: CASSSGGAVGEETQYF; CDR3nt: TGTGCCAGCAGTTCAGGGGGCGCAGTGGGCGAAGAGACCCAGTACTTC
abundance: many; v_gene: TRBV13; j_gene: TRBJ2-5; len: 15; d_gene: TRBD1; CDR3aa: CASSAPGTGGETQYF; CDR3nt: TGTGCCAGCAGCGCTCCCGGGACAGGGGGAGAGACCCAGTACTTC
abundance: -; v_gene: TRBV2; j_gene: TRBJ2-7; len: 14; d_gene: -; CDR3aa: CASSGQASTYEQYF; CDR3nt: TGTGCCAGCAGTGGACAGGCTAGCACCTACGAGCAGTACTTC
abundance: few; v_gene: TRBV29-1; j_gene: TRBJ2-2; len: 15; d_gene: -; CDR3aa: CSAAGAGIGTGELFF; CDR3nt: TGCAGCGCAGCAGGGGCCGGGATCGGGACCGGGGAGCTGTTTTTT
abundance: -; v_gene: TRBV2; j_gene: TRBJ2-2; len: 14; d_gene: -; CDR3aa: CASWDGSPYGELFF; CDR3nt: TGTGCCAGCTGGGACGGGTCCCCCTACGGGGAGCTGTTTTTT
abundance: once; v_gene: TRBV20-1; j_gene: TRBJ2-7; len: 14; d_gene: TRBD2; CDR3aa: CSATPGTSVYEQYF; CDR3nt: TGCAGTGCTACGCCCGGGACTAGCGTCTACGAGCAGTACTTC
abundance: few; v_gene: TRBV5-1; j_gene: TRBJ1-4; len: 16; d_gene: -; CDR3aa: CASSLAAGGGNEKLFF; CDR3nt: TGCGCCAGCAGCTTGGCCGCGGGCGGAGGAAATGAAAAACTGTTTTTT
abundance: -; v_gene: TRBV7-9; j_gene: TRBJ2-1; len: 11; d_gene: TRBD1; CDR3aa: CASTPDRQQFF; CDR3nt: TGTGCCAGTACCCCGGACAGGCAGCAGTTCTTC
abundance: many; v_gene: TRBV6-1; j_gene: TRBJ2-3; len: 17; d_gene: TRBD2; CDR3aa: CASSYFGAGGSTDTQYF; CDR3nt: TGTGCCAGCAGTTACTTCGGGGCGGGGGGTAGCACAGATACGCAGTATTTT
abundance: many; v_gene: TRBV11-1; j_gene: TRBJ2-1; len: 16; d_gene: TRBD2; CDR3aa: CASSSRLAAAYNEQFF; CDR3nt: TGTGCCAGCAGCTCGCGACTAGCGGCAGCCTACAATGAGCAGTTCTTC
abundance: few; v_gene: TRBV10-3; j_gene: TRBJ1-5; len: 13; d_gene: TRBD1; CDR3aa: CASQGASNQPQHF; CDR3nt: TGTGCCAGTCAGGGGGCTAGCAATCAGCCCCAGCATTTT
abundance: many; v_gene: TRBV2; j_gene: TRBJ1-2; len: 14; d_gene: -; CDR3aa: CASRVDKVNYGYTF; CDR3nt: TGTGCCAGCAGGGTGGACAAGGTAAACTATGGCTACACCTTC
abundance: many; v_gene: TRBV2; j_gene: TRBJ1-1; len: 13; d_gene: -; CDR3aa: CALRQSEDTEAFF; CDR3nt: TGTGCCCTCCGACAATCCGAGGACACTGAAGCTTTCTTT
abundance: many; v_gene: TRBV28; j_gene: TRBJ1-6; len: 14; d_gene: TRBD1; CDR3aa: CASTDPGQGTPLHF; CDR3nt: TGTGCCAGCACCGATCCGGGACAGGGAACCCCCCTCCACTTT
abundance: many; v_gene: TRBV20-1; j_gene: TRBJ2-1; len: 14; d_gene: -; CDR3aa: CSAEGQGHYNEQFF; CDR3nt: TGCAGTGCTGAGGGGCAGGGACATTACAATGAGCAGTTCTTC
abundance: many; v_gene: TRBV5-5; j_gene: TRBJ1-1; len: 17; d_gene: -; CDR3aa: CASSPLPQQVYNTEAFF; CDR3nt: TGTGCCAGCAGCCCCCTTCCACAACAGGTATACAACACTGAAGCTTTCTTT
abundance: many; v_gene: TRBV13; j_gene: TRBJ2-4; len: 11; d_gene: -; CDR3aa: CASSIENIQYF; CDR3nt: TGTGCCAGCAGCATCGAAAACATTCAGTACTTC
abundance: many; v_gene: TRBV2; j_gene: TRBJ2-3; len: 17; d_gene: TRBD1; CDR3aa: CASRSHPGQRPPDTQYF; CDR3nt: TGTGCCAGCAGGTCTCACCCGGGACAGCGTCCCCCAGATACGCAGTATTTT
abundance: -; v_gene: TRBV28; j_gene: TRBJ1-2; len: 14; d_gene: -; CDR3aa: CANSPGLIGYGYTF; CDR3nt: TGTGCCAATAGCCCGGGTCTCATCGGGTATGGCTACACCTTC
abundance: -; v_gene: TRBV7-9; j_gene: TRBJ1-2; len: 14; d_gene: TRBD1; CDR3aa: CASSYPDRDYGYTF; CDR3nt: TGTGCCAGCAGCTATCCTGACAGGGATTATGGCTACACCTTC
abundance: many; v_gene: TRBV7-8; j_gene: TRBJ2-1; len: 16; d_gene: -; CDR3aa: CASSLARDFSYNEQFF; CDR3nt: TGTGCCAGCAGCTTAGCCCGGGACTTCTCCTACAATGAGCAGTTCTTC
abundance: few; v_gene: TRBV11-2; j_gene: TRBJ2-5; len: 16; d_gene: -; CDR3aa: CASRARPGGMGETQYF; CDR3nt: TGTGCCAGCAGGGCGAGGCCAGGGGGGATGGGAGAGACCCAGTACTTC
abundance: many; v_gene: TRBV11-1; j_gene: TRBJ2-7; len: 14; d_gene: -; CDR3aa: CASSKDRSGYEQYF; CDR3nt: TGTGCCAGCAGCAAAGACCGGTCCGGGTACGAGCAGTACTTC
abundance: -; v_gene: TRBV4-1; j_gene: TRBJ2-3; len: 16; d_gene: TRBD2; CDR3aa: CASSQITAGNTDTQYF; CDR3nt: TGCGCCAGCAGCCAAATCACAGCGGGAAACACAGATACGCAGTATTTT
abundance: -; v_gene: TRBV25-1; j_gene: TRBJ2-7; len: 13; d_gene: TRBD1; CDR3aa: CASSEKGAREQYF; CDR3nt: TGTGCCAGCAGTGAAAAGGGGGCGCGGGAGCAGTACTTC